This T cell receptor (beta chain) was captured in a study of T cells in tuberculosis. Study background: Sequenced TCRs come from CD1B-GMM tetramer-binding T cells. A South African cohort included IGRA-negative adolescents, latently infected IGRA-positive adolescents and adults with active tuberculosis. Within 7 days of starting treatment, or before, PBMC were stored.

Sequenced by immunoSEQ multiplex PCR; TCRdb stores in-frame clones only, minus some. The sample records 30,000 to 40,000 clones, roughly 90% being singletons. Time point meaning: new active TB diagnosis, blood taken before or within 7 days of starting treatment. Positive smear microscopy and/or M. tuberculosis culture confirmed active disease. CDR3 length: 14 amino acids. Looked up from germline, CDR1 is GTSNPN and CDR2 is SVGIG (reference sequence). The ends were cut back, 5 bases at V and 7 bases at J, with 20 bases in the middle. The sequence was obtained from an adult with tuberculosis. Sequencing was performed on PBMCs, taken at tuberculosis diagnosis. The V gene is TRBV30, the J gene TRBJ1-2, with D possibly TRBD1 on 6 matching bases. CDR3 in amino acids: CAWGRGAPSTGYTF. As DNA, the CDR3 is TGTGCCTGGGGCCGGGGGGCGCCTTCGACTGGCTACACCTTC.